The 5 T cell receptor beta chains listed next were all sequenced from one sample in a study of blood T cells in healthy people across ages (dated by TCRdb to the mid-2010s). The method behind the library was 5' RACE. The sample was run on an Illumina HiSeq 2500. A second about 7 to 11 cycle PCR used a sample-barcoded 5' primer and a J-beta primer mix. The public reads were reanalyzed by TCRdb: fastp trimming at Q25, MiXCR alignment, in-frame beta chains only. Records with the same CDR3 protein are collapsed into one entry carrying the most frequent genes and DNA. This sample lists 1,300,000 or so distinct CDR3 sequences; 59% were detected once. The ten largest clones capture over 5% of the sample. The sequencing input was blood. The receptors derive from a man between 18 and 35 years old in good health.

This clonotype was counted a few times. The chain couples TRBV12-3 or TRBV12-4 to TRBJ2-7, with TRBD2 matching 10 bases. J lost 4 bases, V lost 5 bases, and 5 bases had no gene match. CDR3 length: 14 amino acids. The CDR3 DNA follows: TGTGCCAGCAGTGGGACTAGCGTTTCTTACGAGCAGTACTTC. It is translated as CASSGTSVSYEQYF.

The chain uses TRBV20-1 and TRBJ1-4; possibly TRBD1 for D (6 bases). Per the germline V gene, CDR1 is DFQATT and CDR2 is SNEGSKA (reference sequence). The length of the CDR3 is 15 residues. V lost 3 bases to trimming and J lost 7 bases, with 18 bases between them. In nucleotides, the CDR3 is TGCAGTGCTAGTTTTAGGTGGGAAGGGGGTGAAAAACTGTTTTTT. Its protein product is CSASFRWEGGEKLFF.

The chain has TRBV27 and TRBJ2-7, with no clear D. Per germline, CDR1 MNHEY and CDR2 SMNVEV (reference sequence). Trimming pared 5 bases from V and 6 bases from J, leaving 14 bases between. The CDR3 loop spans 13 amino acids. The CDR3 DNA reads as TGTGCCAGCAGTCGGTTCGACTTTGGCGAGCAGTACTTC. It translates to CASSRFDFGEQYF.

The rearrangement links TRBV4-3 to TRBJ2-7, with no clear D. This CDR3 is built from 15 residues. Germline V gene lookup returns CDR1 LGHNA and CDR2 YSLEER. V lost 5 bases and J lost 1, with 15 bases in between. CDR3 nucleotides: TGCGCCAGCAGCGGTCCCTTCCCCAGGTCCTACGAGCAGTACTTC. Protein product: CASSGPFPRSYEQYF.

In regard to this clonotype: An end of the junction does not agree with germline; a read error may underlie this. The chain uses TRBV7-8 and TRBJ2-1; 8 bases align to TRBD2. The germline V gene has CDR1 SGHVS and CDR2 FQNEAQ. The CDR3 spans 15 residues. CDR3 nucleotides: TGTGCCAGCAGCTATATTAGCGGGGAGTCACATGAACAGTTCTTC. Translated, it gives CASSYISGESHEQFF.